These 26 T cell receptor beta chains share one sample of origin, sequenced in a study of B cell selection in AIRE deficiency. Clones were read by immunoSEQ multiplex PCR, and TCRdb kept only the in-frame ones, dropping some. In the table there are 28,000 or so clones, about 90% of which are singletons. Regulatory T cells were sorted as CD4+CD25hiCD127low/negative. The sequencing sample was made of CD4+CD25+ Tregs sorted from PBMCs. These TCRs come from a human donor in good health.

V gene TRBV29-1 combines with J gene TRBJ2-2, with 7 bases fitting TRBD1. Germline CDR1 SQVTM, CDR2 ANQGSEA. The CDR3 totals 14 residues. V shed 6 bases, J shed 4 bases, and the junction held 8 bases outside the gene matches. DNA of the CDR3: TGCAGCGTCGGACAGGTTATGGGCACCGGGGAGCTGTTTTTT. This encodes CSVGQVMGTGELFF.

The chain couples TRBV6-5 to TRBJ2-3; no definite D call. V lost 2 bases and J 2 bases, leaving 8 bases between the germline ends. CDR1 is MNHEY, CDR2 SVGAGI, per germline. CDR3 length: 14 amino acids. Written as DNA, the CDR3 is TGTGCCAGCAGTTACAACCGAGCCACAGATACGCAGTATTTT. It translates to CASSYNRATDTQYF.

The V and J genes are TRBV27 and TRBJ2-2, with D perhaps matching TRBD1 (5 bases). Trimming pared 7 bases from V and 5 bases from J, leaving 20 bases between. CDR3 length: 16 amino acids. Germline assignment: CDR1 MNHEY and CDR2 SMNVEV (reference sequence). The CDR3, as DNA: TGTGCCAGCACCAACCGGTTTCAGGGTACGACCGGGGAGCTGTTTTTT. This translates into CASTNRFQGTTGELFF.

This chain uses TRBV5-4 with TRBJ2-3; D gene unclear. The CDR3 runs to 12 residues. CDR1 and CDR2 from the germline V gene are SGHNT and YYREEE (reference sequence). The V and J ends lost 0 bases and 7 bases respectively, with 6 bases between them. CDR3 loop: CASSLGANTQYF. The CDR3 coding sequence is TGTGCCAGCAGCTTGGGGGCCAATACGCAGTATTTT. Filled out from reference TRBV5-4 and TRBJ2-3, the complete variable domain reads ETGVTQSPTHLIKTRGQQVTLRCSSQSGHNTVSWYQQALGQGPQFIFQYYREEENGRGNFPPRFSGLQFPNYSSELNVNALELDDSALYLCASSLGANTQYFGPGTRLTVL.

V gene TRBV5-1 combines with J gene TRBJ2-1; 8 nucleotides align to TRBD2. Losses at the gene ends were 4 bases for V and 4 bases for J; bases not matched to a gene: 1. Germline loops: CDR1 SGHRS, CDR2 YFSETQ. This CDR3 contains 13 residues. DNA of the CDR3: TGCGCCAGCAGCATAGCGGGGTACAATGAGCAGTTCTTC. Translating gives CASSIAGYNEQFF.

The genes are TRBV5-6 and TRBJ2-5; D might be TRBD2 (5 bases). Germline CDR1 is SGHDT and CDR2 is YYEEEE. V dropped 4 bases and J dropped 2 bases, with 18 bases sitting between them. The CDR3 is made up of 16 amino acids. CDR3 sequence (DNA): TGTGCCAGCAGCCCCCTTTTCAGCGGCGCGCAAGAGACCCAGTACTTC. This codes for CASSPLFSGAQETQYF.

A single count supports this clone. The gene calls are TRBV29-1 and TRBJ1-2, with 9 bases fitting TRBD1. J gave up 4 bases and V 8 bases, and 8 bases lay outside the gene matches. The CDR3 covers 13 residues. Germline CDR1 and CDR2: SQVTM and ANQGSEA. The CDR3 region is CSITGTGTYGYTF. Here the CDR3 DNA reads TGCAGCATCACCGGGACAGGGACCTATGGCTACACCTTC.

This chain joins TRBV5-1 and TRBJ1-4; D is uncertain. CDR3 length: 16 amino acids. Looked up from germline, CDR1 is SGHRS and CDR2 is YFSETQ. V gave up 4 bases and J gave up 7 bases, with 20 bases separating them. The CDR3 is CASSSFVGSPGEKLFF. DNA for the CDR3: TGCGCCAGCAGCAGCTTCGTCGGGTCCCCGGGTGAAAAACTGTTTTTT.

Here the CDR3 reads CAWGATDNSPLHF. DNA of the CDR3: TGTGCCTGGGGGGCGACAGATAATTCACCCCTCCACTTT. This chain uses TRBV30 with TRBJ1-6; TRBD1 is a possible D gene (5 bases). The CDR3 runs to 13 residues. From germline, CDR1 is GTSNPN and CDR2 SVGIG (reference sequence). Trimming took off 5 bases at V and 5 bases at J, with 10 bases between the two ends.

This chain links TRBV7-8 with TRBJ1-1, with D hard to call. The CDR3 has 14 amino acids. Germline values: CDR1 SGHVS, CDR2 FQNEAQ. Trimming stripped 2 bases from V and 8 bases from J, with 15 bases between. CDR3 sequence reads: CASSLIGWGLEAFF. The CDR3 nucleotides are TGTGCCAGCAGCTTAATAGGCTGGGGATTGGAAGCTTTCTTT.

The CDR3 loop is CASSLSGGQDYGYTF. The CDR3 coding sequence is TGTGCCAGCAGTTTATCAGGGGGACAAGACTATGGCTACACCTTC. This chain joins TRBV28 and TRBJ1-2; TRBD1 matches 7 bases. The CDR3 is 15 residues long. Germline CDR1 MDHEN, CDR2 SYDVKM. The J segment lost 3 bases and the V segment lost 1 base, leaving 5 bases of the junction unmatched.

CDR3: CASSSLGLAKNIQYF. DNA of the CDR3: TGTGCCAGCAGCTCACTGGGACTAGCCAAAAACATTCAGTACTTC. The chain is built from TRBV9 and TRBJ2-4; weak D call: TRBD2 (6 bases). Deletions cut 4 bases from V and 0 bases from J, with 11 bases between. This CDR3 contains 15 residues. Per germline, CDR1 SGDLS and CDR2 YYNGEE.

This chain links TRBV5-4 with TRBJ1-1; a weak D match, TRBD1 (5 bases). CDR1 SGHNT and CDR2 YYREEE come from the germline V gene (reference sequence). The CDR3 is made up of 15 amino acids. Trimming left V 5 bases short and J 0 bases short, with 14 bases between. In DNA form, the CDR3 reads TGTGCCAGCAGGGATGCGGGACGGTTGAACACTGAAGCTTTCTTT. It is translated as CASRDAGRLNTEAFF.

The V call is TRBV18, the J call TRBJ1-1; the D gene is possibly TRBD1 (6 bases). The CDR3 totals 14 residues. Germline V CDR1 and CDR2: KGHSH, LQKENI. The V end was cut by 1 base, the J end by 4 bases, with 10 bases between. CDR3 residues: CASSPQGVSTEAFF. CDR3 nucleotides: TGTGCCAGCTCACCACAGGGGGTCTCCACTGAAGCTTTCTTT.

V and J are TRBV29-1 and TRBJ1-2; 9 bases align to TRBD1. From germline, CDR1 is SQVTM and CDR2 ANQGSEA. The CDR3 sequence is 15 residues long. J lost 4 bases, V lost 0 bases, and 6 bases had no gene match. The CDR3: CSVEDRGQGFYGYTF. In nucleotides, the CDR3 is TGCAGCGTTGAAGATCGCGGACAGGGGTTCTATGGCTACACCTTC.

This chain's CDR3 is CASSEWGLAGTDTQYF. CDR3 in DNA: TGCGCCAGCAGTGAGTGGGGACTAGCGGGGACAGATACGCAGTATTTT. The chain employs TRBV10-1 and TRBJ2-3, with 13 positions matching TRBD2. Trimming took 1 base from V and 3 from J; bases not matched to a gene: 1. Germline V gene lookup returns CDR1 WNHNN and CDR2 SYGVQD (reference sequence). The CDR3 covers 16 residues.

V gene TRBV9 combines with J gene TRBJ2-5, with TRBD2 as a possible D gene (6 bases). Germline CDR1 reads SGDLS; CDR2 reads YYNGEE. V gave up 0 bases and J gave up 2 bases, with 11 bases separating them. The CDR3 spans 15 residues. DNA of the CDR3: TGTGCCAGCAGCGTAGATCTAGCGAGTCAAGAGACCCAGTACTTC. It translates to CASSVDLASQETQYF.

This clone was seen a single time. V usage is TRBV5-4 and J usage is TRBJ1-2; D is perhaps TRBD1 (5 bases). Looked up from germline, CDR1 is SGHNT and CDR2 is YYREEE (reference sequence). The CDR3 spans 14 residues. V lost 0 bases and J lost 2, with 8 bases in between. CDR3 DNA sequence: TGTGCCAGCAGCTTGGATGCAGGGAACTATGGCTACACCTTC. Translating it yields CASSLDAGNYGYTF.

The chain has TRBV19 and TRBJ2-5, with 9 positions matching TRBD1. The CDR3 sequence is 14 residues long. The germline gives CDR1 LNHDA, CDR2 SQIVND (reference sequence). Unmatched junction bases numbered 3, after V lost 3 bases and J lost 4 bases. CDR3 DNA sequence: TGTGCCAGTAGTATTCGACAGGGGGGAGAGACCCAGTACTTC. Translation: CASSIRQGGETQYF.

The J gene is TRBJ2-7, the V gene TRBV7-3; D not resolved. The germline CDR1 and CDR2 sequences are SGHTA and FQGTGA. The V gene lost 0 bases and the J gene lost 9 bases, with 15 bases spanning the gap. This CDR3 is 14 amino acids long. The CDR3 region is CASSLTVPLCWQYF. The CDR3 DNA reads TGTGCCAGCAGCTTAACGGTACCATTATGTTGGCAGTACTTC.

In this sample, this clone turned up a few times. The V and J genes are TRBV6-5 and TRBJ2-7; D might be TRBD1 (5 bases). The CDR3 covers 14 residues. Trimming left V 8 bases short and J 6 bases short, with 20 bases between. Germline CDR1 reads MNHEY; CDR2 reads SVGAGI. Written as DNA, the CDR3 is TGTGCCAGCCGAAGGACATTGGGCGCGATCGAGCAGTACTTC. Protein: CASRRTLGAIEQYF.

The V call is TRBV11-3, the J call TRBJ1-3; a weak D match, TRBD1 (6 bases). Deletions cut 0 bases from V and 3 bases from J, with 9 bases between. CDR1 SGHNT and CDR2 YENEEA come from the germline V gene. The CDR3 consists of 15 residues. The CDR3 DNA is TGTGCCAGCAGCTTAGACAGGGGTTATGGAAACACCATATATTTT. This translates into CASSLDRGYGNTIYF.

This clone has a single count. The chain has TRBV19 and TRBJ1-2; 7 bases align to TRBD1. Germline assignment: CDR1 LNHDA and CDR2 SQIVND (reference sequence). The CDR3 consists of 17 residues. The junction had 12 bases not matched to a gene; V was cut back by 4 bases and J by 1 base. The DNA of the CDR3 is TGTGCCAGTAGTAAGCTATCTCCGGGACAGAGTAACTATGGCTACACCTTC. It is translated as CASSKLSPGQSNYGYTF.

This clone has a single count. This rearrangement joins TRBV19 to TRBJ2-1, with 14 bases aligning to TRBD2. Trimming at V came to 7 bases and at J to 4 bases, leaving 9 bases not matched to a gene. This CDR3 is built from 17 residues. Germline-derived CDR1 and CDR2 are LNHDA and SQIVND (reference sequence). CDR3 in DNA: TGTGCCAGTAAACGGACTAGCGGGGGGCCAGGTTACAATGAGCAGTTCTTC. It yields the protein CASKRTSGGPGYNEQFF.

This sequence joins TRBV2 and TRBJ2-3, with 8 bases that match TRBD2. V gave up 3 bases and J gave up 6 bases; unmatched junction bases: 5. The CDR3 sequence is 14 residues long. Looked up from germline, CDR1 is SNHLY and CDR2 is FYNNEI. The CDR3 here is CASSDTGGTDTQYF. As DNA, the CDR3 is TGTGCCAGCAGTGACACGGGGGGGACGGATACGCAGTATTTT. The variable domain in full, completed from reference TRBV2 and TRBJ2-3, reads EPEVTQTPSHQVTQMGQEVILRCVPISNHLYFYWYRQILGQKVEFLVSFYNNEISEKSEIFDDQFSVERPDGSNFTLKIRSTKLEDSAMYFCASSDTGGTDTQYFGPGTRLTVL.

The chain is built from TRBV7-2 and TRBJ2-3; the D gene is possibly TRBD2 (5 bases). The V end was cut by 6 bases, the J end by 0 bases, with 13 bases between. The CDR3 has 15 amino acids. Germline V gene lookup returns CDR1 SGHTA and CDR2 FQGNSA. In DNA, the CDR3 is TGTGCCAGCAGTTTGGCGGGTTCTAGCACAGATACGCAGTATTTT. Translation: CASSLAGSSTDTQYF.